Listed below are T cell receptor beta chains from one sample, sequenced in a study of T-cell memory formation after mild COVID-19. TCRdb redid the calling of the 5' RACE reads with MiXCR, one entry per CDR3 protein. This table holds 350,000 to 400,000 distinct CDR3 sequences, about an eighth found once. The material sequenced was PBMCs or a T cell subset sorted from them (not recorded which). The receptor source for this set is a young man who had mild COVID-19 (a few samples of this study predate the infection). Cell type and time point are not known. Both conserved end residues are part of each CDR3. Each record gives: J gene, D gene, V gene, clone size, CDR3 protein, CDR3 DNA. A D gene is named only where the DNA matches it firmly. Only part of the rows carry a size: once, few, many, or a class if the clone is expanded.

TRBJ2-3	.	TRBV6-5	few	CASSYAAVGDTQYF	TGTGCCAGCAGTTACGCTGCCGTTGGAGATACGCAGTATTTT
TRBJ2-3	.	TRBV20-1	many	CSASWLAVRSSTDTQYF	TGCAGTGCTAGTTGGCTAGCAGTAAGGTCTAGCACAGATACGCAGTATTTT
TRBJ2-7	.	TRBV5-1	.	CASSLDLLGSYEQYF	TGCGCCAGCAGCTTGGATCTCTTGGGGTCCTACGAGCAGTACTTC
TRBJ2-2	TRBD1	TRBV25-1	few	CASSVRQGFGELFF	TGTGCCAGCAGTGTACGACAGGGGTTCGGGGAGCTGTTTTTT
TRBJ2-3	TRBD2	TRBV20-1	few	CSASTATSGGPDTQYF	TGCAGTGCTAGCACGGCGACTAGCGGGGGACCAGATACGCAGTATTTT
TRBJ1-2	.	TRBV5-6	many	CASSLPPGKSGYTF	TGTGCCAGCAGCCTTCCGCCGGGGAAGAGTGGCTACACCTTC
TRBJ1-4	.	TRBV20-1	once	CSAIPNPTGSEKLFF	TGCAGTGCTATACCTAATCCGACAGGAAGTGAAAAACTGTTTTTT
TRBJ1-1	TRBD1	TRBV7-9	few	CASRYRGTEAFF	TGTGCCAGCAGATACAGGGGAACTGAAGCTTTCTTT
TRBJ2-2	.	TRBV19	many	CASSESRAGELFF	TGTGCCAGTAGTGAAAGTAGGGCCGGGGAGCTGTTTTTT
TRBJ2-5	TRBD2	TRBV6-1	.	CASSEVAGGGRETQYF	TGTGCCAGCAGTGAAGTAGCGGGCGGGGGGAGAGAGACCCAGTACTTC
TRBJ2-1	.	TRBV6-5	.	CASSYLLEGHEQFF	TGTGCCAGCAGTTACCTCTTAGAGGGCCATGAGCAGTTCTTC
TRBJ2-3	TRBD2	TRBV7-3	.	CASSPSGGRADTQYF	TGTGCCAGCAGCCCTAGCGGGGGGCGGGCAGATACGCAGTATTTT
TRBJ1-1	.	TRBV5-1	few	CASSLAGMSPEAFF	TGCGCCAGCAGCTTGGCCGGCATGAGCCCTGAAGCTTTCTTT
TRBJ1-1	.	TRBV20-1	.	CSASSNIGLLAFF	TGCAGTGCTAGCTCCAACATCGGTCTTCTAGCTTTCTTT
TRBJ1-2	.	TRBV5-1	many	CASSGGGYGYTF	TGTGCCAGCAGCGGGGGAGGCTATGGCTACACCTTC
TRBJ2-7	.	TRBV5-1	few	CASRPGTRYEQYF	TGCGCCAGCCGCCCAGGGACCCGCTACGAGCAGTACTTC
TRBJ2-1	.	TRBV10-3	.	CAISERGEQFF	TGTGCCATCAGTGAGAGAGGCGAGCAGTTCTTC
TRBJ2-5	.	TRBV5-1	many	CASGTGTQETQYF	TGCGCCAGCGGTACGGGCACCCAAGAGACCCAGTACTTC
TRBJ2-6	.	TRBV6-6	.	CASTLQRGAGSGANVLTF	TGTGCCAGCACCTTACAACGGGGGGCAGGCTCTGGGGCCAACGTCCTGACTTTC
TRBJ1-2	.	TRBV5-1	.	CASSLARRATGYGYTF	TGCGCCAGCAGCTTGGCGCGGAGGGCCACCGGCTATGGCTACACCTTC
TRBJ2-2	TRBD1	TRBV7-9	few	CASSTDRGTGELFF	TGTGCCAGCAGCACCGACAGGGGCACCGGGGAGCTGTTTTTT
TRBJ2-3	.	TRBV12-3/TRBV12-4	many	CASSFEALLPTSTDTQYF	TGTGCCAGCAGTTTCGAAGCTCTTCTACCGACTAGCACAGATACGCAGTATTTT
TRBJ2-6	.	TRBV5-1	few	CASKVSGANVLTF	TGCGCCAGCAAAGTATCTGGGGCCAACGTCCTGACTTTC
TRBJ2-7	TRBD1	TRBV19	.	CASRQGDNEQYF	TGTGCCAGTCGACAGGGGGACAACGAGCAGTACTTC
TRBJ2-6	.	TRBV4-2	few	CASSHSPGGPSGANVLTF	TGTGCCAGCAGCCATTCCCCTGGGGGGCCCTCTGGGGCCAACGTCCTGACTTTC
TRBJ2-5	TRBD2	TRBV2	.	CASSPPERGQETQYF	TGTGCCAGCAGTCCCCCAGAGCGGGGCCAAGAGACCCAGTACTTC
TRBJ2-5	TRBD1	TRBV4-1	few	CASSQARGQETQYF	TGCGCCAGCAGCCAAGCCAGGGGGCAAGAGACCCAGTACTTC
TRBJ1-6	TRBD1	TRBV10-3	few	CAISFGVGQGNSPLHF	TGTGCCATCAGCTTCGGTGTAGGACAGGGGAATTCACCCCTCCACTTT
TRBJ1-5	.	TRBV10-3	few	CAIQEGNQPQHF	TGTGCCATCCAGGAGGGAAATCAGCCCCAGCATTTT
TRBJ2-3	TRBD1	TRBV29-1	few	CSVGGQGTDTQYF	TGCAGCGTTGGGGGACAGGGTACAGATACGCAGTATTTT